This TCR beta chain was captured by sequencing in a study of blood T cell repertoires in COVID-19. V shed 5 bases and J 2 bases; nucleotides not matched to a gene: 3. The CDR3 is 13 residues long. The germline CDR1 and CDR2 sequences are SGHRS and YFSETQ. Original methodology: Estimates of nucleated cell counts were drawn from the amplification of reference gene primers. Produced via immunoSEQ multiplex PCR; TCRdb's table is partial and in-frame only. V and J calls and clone size come straight from that table; D and trimming were deduced from the DNA. The table shows more than 70,000 clones, with around 87% occurring only once.

Sequencing was done on a sample of peripheral blood. J is TRBJ1-2 and V is TRBV5-1; 7 bases fit TRBD1. This TCR came from a woman in her forties or fifties with active or convalescent COVID-19. CDR3 in amino acids: CASRGGQNYGYTF. The CDR3 DNA reads as TGCGCCAGCAGGGGGGGACAGAACTATGGCTACACCTTC.